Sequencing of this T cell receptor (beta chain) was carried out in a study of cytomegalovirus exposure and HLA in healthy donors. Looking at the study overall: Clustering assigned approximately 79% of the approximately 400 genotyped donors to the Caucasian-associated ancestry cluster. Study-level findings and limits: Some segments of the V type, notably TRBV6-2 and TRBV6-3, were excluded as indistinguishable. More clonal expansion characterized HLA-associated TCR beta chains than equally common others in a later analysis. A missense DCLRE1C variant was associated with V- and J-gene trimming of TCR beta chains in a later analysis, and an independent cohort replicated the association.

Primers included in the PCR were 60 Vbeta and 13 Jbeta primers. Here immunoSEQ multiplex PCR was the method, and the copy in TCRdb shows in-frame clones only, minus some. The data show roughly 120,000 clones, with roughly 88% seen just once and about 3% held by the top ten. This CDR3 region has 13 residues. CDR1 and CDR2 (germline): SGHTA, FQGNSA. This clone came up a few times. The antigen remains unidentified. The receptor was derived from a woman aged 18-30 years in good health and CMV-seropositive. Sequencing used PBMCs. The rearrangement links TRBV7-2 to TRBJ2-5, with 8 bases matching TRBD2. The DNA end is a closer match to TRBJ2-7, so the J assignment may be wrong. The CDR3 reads CASSSRGGYEQYF. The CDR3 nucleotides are TGTGCCAGCAGCTCTCGGGGGGGCTACGAGCAGTACTTC.